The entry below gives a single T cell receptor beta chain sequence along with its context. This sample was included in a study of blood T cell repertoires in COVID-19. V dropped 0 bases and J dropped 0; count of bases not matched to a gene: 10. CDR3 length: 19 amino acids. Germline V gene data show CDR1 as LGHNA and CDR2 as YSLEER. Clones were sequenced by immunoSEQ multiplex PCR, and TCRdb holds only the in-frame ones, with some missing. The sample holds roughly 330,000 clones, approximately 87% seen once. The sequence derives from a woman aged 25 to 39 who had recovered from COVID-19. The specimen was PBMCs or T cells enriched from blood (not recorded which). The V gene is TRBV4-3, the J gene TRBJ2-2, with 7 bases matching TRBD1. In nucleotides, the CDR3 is TGCGCCAGCAGCCAAGATCCCCGGGACAGATTTTCGAACACCGGGGAGCTGTTTTTT. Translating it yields CASSQDPRDRFSNTGELFF.